These 21 T cell receptor beta chains share one sample of origin, sequenced in a study of OX40 agonist ivuxolimab in advanced cancers. Data came from immunoSEQ multiplex PCR; TCRdb stores just in-frame clones and leaves some out. The sample consists of roughly 50,000 clones, around 84% of them appearing once. Sequencing was performed on CD4+ or CD8+ T cells sorted from blood, taken in a trial of the OX40 agonist ivuxolimab. These receptors were collected from an adult with an advanced solid tumor such as melanoma, head and neck, liver or kidney cancer.

The chain carries TRBV6-5 and TRBJ1-1; TRBD1 matches at 9 bases. Germline V CDR1 and CDR2: MNHEY, SVGAGI. V lost 6 bases, J lost 3 bases, and 5 bases stayed unmatched. The CDR3 covers 14 residues. The CDR3 here is CASRRWTGDTEAFF. DNA of the CDR3: TGTGCCAGCAGGAGATGGACAGGGGACACTGAAGCTTTCTTT.

This chain links TRBV10-3 with TRBJ2-5; a weak D match, TRBD2 (5 bases). Trimming shortened V by 7 bases and J by 4 bases, and 7 bases separated the two germline ends. In germline, CDR1 is ENHRY, CDR2 SYGVKD. This CDR3 is 11 amino acids long. This chain's CDR3 is CAIKDLETQYF. For the CDR3, the DNA is TGTGCCATCAAGGACTTAGAGACCCAGTACTTC.

With regard to this clone: Its ends do not fully match the called genes, so a read error is possible. The same CDR3 can be traced to other DNA sequences in this sample. J is TRBJ1-6 and V is TRBV5-4; 11 nucleotides match TRBD1. CDR3 length: 15 amino acids. Germline CDR1 SGHNT, CDR2 YYREEE (reference sequence). CDR3: CASSFGGQGGSPLHF. As DNA, the CDR3 is TGTGCCAGTAGCTTTGGGGGACAGGGGGGCTCACCCCTCCACTTT.

Details on this clone: One end of the junction fails to match germline, which may point to a read error. The V and J genes are TRBV5-8 and TRBJ2-4; D unclear. CDR1 is SGHTS and CDR2 is YDEGEE in the germline V gene. The CDR3 extends over 11 amino acids. CDR3 in DNA: TGTGCCAGCAGCAGTCTAGGGCTTACTAACTTC. Its protein product is CASSSLGLTNF.

V usage is TRBV5-4 and J usage is TRBJ2-5, with D possibly TRBD2 on 7 matching bases. The CDR3 totals 15 residues. Trimming removed 2 bases from V and 4 bases from J, with 15 bases in between. Germline lookup yields CDR1 SGHNT and CDR2 YYREEE (reference sequence). CDR3 sequence (DNA): TGTGCCAGCAGCTTCCCCGGGGGGACAATAGAGACCCAGTACTTC. This sequence encodes CASSFPGGTIETQYF.

The chain recombines TRBV19 with TRBJ2-7, with 8 bases matching TRBD1. Per germline, CDR1 LNHDA and CDR2 SQIVND (reference sequence). The V gene end was trimmed by 5 bases and the J gene end by 3 bases; junction bases not matched to a gene: 3. This CDR3 has 13 residues. CDR3 loop: CASSLGTGYEQYF. The CDR3 coding sequence is TGTGCCAGTAGTCTAGGGACAGGCTACGAGCAGTACTTC.

The chain has TRBV18 and TRBJ2-7; the D gene could be TRBD1 or TRBD2 (5 bases each). In germline, CDR1 is KGHSH, CDR2 LQKENI. CDR3 size: 14 residues. V lost 1 base to trimming and J lost 2 bases, with 9 bases between them. The DNA of the CDR3 is TGTGCCAGCTCACCACGGGACGGACCCTACGAGCAGTACTTC. Its translation is CASSPRDGPYEQYF.

The rearrangement uses TRBV19 and TRBJ1-1; no reliable D call. Germline CDR1 and CDR2: LNHDA and SQIVND (reference sequence). CDR3 length: 13 residues. The ends were cut back, 4 bases at V and 2 bases at J, with 8 bases in the middle. The CDR3 bases are TGTGCCAGTAGTACCGTGGCCAACACTGAAGCTTTCTTT. Translating it yields CASSTVANTEAFF.

The rearrangement uses TRBV7-2 and TRBJ1-2, with D unresolved. Trimming cost V 8 bases and J 1 base, with 14 bases left between them. The germline V gene has CDR1 SGHTA and CDR2 FQGNSA. The CDR3 extends over 14 amino acids. CDR3 in amino acids: CASSNGRFNYGYTF. The CDR3 nucleotides are TGTGCCAGCTCTAATGGCCGCTTTAACTATGGCTACACCTTC.

The chain has TRBV18 and TRBJ2-3; D tentatively fits TRBD1 or TRBD2 (5 bases each). Trimming left V 3 bases short and J 5 bases short, with 15 bases between. The CDR3 runs to 15 residues. Germline lookup yields CDR1 KGHSH and CDR2 LQKENI. DNA of the CDR3: TGTGCCAGCTCACCTCGTGGGGGAGTGGGAGATACGCAGTATTTT. It translates to CASSPRGGVGDTQYF.

The chain links TRBV5-6 to TRBJ2-7, with D perhaps assigned TRBD1 or TRBD2 (6 bases each). The germline gives CDR1 SGHDT, CDR2 YYEEEE. V was cut by 3 bases and J by 5 bases, with 21 bases left in between. CDR3 length: 16 amino acids. The CDR3 region has the DNA TGTGCCAGCAGCTCGGCGTTGAGGGGGGCAAGGGACGAGCAGTACTTC. Its translation: CASSSALRGARDEQYF.

This chain joins TRBV27 and TRBJ2-3; D not certain. The CDR3 totals 16 residues. Deletions cut 4 bases from V and 2 bases from J, with 16 bases between. Germline-derived CDR1 and CDR2 are MNHEY and SMNVEV (reference sequence). CDR3 region: CASSSRFPTHTDTQYF. The CDR3 DNA is TGTGCCAGCAGTTCCCGATTCCCCACACACACAGATACGCAGTATTTT.

The chain carries TRBV18 and TRBJ2-1; tentative D call: TRBD2 (6 bases). Germline assignment: CDR1 KGHSH and CDR2 LQKENI. V was trimmed by 2 bases and J by 7 bases, leaving 12 bases between them. The CDR3 extends over 14 amino acids. The CDR3 DNA follows: TGTGCCAGCTCACCAAAAAACGGACTAAATGAGCAGTTCTTC. It encodes CASSPKNGLNEQFF. The whole variable domain, remainder taken from reference TRBV18 and TRBJ2-1, is NAGVMQNPRHLVRRRGQEARLRCSPMKGHSHVYWYRQLPEEGLKFMVYLQKENIIDESGMPKERFSAEFPKEGPSILRIQQVVRGDSAAYFCASSPKNGLNEQFFGPGTRLTVL.

This rearrangement joins TRBV5-1 to TRBJ2-1; 10 nucleotides match TRBD1. The CDR3 sequence is 19 residues long. V lost 1 base, J lost 9 bases, and 19 bases stayed unmatched. Germline-derived CDR1 and CDR2 are SGHRS and YFSETQ. CDR3: CASSLRQGASLTGGGEQFF. The CDR3 nucleotides read TGCGCCAGCAGCTTGAGACAGGGGGCTTCACTTACCGGTGGTGGTGAGCAGTTCTTC.

This chain's CDR3 is CASSQAPPGLPSSYNEQFF. CDR3 bases: TGTGCCAGCAGCCAAGCCCCCCCGGGGTTGCCGAGCTCCTACAATGAGCAGTTCTTC. The chain recombines TRBV14 with TRBJ2-1; the D gene is possibly TRBD2 (5 bases). Germline V gene data show CDR1 as SGHDN and CDR2 as FVKESK. V gave up 1 base and J gave up 0 bases, with 19 bases separating them. The CDR3 is made up of 19 amino acids. The full variable domain, in which reference TRBV14 and TRBJ2-1 provide the parts outside the CDR3, is EAGVTQFPSHSVIEKGQTVTLRCDPISGHDNLYWYRRVMGKEIKFLLHFVKESKQDESGMPNNRFLAERTGGTYSTLKVQPAELEDSGVYFCASSQAPPGLPSSYNEQFFGPGTRLTVL.

V usage is TRBV19 and J usage is TRBJ2-1; TRBD2 aligns across 13 bases. The germline CDR1 and CDR2 sequences are LNHDA and SQIVND (reference sequence). The junction had 12 bases not matched to a gene; V was cut back by 6 bases and J by 7 bases. The CDR3 consists of 17 residues. CDR3 residues: CASSEIGLAGAKNEQFF. CDR3 coding DNA: TGTGCCAGTAGCGAAATCGGACTAGCGGGAGCCAAAAATGAGCAGTTCTTC.

The V and J genes are TRBV10-2 and TRBJ2-3; tentative D call: TRBD1 (6 bases). The CDR3 sequence is 16 residues long. V was pared by 0 bases and J by 8 bases, with 18 bases between. CDR1 is WSHSY and CDR2 is SAAADI in the germline V gene. DNA for the CDR3: TGCGCCAGCAGTGAGTCACAGGGTATTTCAACAACTACGCAGTATTTT. This codes for CASSESQGISTTTQYF.

The V and J genes are TRBV19 and TRBJ1-5; 8 nucleotides match TRBD1. The CDR3 consists of 13 residues. Germline V gives CDR1 LNHDA, CDR2 SQIVND (reference sequence). The V segment lost 6 bases and the J segment 6 bases; nucleotides outside the gene matches: 4. The CDR3 DNA reads TGTGCCAGTAGGGACAGGGAGGGTCAGCCCCAGCATTTT. Translated, it gives CASRDREGQPQHF.

The chain links TRBV19 to TRBJ1-5; D is unclear. There are 14 residues in the CDR3. Germline-derived CDR1 and CDR2 are LNHDA and SQIVND (reference sequence). V was clipped by 3 bases and J by 0 bases, with 6 bases between them. Written as DNA, the CDR3 is TGTGCCAGTAGTATGAGGGATAGCAATCAGCCCCAGCATTTT. The encoded protein is CASSMRDSNQPQHF.

J is TRBJ2-4 and V is TRBV7-2; unclear D gene. V was trimmed by 2 bases and J by 3 bases, leaving 14 bases between them. The CDR3 has 16 residues. The germline CDR1 and CDR2 sequences are SGHTA and FQGNSA. The CDR3 loop is CASSLIGTTFKNIQYF. Here the CDR3 DNA reads TGTGCCAGCAGCTTAATCGGCACAACATTCAAAAACATTCAGTACTTC. Full variable domain (rest looked up from reference TRBV7-2 and TRBJ2-4): GAGVSQSPSNKVTEKGKDVELRCDPISGHTALYWYRQSLGQGLEFLIYFQGNSAPDKSGLPSDRFSAERTGGSVSTLTIQRTQQEDSAVYLCASSLIGTTFKNIQYFGAGTRLSVL.

The CDR3 sequence: CASSLGGGASNEQFF. For the CDR3, the DNA is TGTGCCAGCAGCTTAGGCGGGGGGGCCTCCAATGAGCAGTTCTTC. The chain links TRBV7-3 to TRBJ2-1; 9 nucleotides match TRBD2. The V segment lost 2 bases and the J segment 6 bases; nucleotides outside the gene matches: 5. This CDR3 contains 15 residues. Germline V CDR1 and CDR2: SGHTA, FQGTGA.